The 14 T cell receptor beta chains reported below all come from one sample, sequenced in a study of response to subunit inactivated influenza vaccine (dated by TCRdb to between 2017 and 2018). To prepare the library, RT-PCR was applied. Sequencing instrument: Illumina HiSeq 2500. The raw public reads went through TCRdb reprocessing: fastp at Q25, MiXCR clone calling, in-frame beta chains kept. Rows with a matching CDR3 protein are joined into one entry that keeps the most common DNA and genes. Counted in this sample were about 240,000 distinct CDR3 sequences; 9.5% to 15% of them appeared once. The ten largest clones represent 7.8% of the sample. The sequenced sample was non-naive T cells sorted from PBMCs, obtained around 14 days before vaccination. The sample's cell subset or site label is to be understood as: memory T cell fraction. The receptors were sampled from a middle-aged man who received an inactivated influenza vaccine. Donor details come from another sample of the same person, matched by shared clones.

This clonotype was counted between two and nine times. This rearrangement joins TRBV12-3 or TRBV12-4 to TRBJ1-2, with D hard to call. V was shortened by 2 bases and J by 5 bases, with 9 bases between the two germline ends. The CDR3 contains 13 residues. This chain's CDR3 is CASSLRSGYGYTF. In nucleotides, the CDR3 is TGTGCCAGCAGTTTAAGGTCAGGATATGGCTACACCTTC.

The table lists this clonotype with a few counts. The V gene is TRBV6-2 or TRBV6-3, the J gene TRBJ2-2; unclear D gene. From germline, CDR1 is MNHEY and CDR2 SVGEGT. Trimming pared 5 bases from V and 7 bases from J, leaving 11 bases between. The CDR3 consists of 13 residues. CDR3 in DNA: TGTGCCAGCAGTCCTGGCGTCCTCGGGGAGCTGTTTTTT. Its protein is CASSPGVLGELFF.

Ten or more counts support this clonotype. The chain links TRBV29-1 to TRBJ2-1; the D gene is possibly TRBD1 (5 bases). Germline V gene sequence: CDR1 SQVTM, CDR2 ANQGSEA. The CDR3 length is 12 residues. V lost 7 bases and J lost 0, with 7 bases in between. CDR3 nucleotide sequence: TGCAGCGCCGACAGCTCCTACAATGAGCAGTTCTTC. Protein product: CSADSSYNEQFF.

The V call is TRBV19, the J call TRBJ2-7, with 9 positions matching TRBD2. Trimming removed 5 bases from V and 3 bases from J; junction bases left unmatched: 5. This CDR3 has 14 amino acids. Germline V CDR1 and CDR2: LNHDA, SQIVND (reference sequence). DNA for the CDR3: TGTGCCAGTAGTCGGCTAGCGGGGAGCTACGAGCAGTACTTC. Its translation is CASSRLAGSYEQYF.

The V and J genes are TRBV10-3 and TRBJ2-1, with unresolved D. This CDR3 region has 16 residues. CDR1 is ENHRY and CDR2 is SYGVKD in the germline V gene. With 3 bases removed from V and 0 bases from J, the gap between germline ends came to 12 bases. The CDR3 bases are TGTGCCATCAGTGATTCCCAGCCGGGCTCCTACAATGAGCAGTTCTTC. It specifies CAISDSQPGSYNEQFF.

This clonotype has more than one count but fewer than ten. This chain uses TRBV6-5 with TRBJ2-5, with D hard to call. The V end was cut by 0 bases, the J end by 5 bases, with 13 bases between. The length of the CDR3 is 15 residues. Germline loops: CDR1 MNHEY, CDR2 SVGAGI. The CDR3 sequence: CASSYSGTPRETQYF. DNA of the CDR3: TGTGCCAGCAGTTACTCGGGCACCCCTCGGGAGACCCAGTACTTC.

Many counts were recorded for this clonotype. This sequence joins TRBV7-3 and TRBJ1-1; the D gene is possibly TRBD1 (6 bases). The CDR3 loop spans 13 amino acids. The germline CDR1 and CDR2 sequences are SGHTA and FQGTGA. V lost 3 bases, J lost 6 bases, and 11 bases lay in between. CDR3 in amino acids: CASSFSGAAEAFF. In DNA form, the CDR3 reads TGTGCCAGCAGCTTCTCAGGGGCAGCTGAAGCTTTCTTT.

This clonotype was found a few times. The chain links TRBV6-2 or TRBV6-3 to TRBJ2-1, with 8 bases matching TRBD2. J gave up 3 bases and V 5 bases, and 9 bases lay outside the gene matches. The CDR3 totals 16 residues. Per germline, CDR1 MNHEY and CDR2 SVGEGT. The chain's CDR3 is CASSISGLAFYNEQFF. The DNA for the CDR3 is TGTGCCAGCAGTATCTCCGGACTAGCATTCTACAATGAGCAGTTCTTC.

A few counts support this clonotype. The CDR3 loop reads CASSNLGQGLETQYF. CDR3 in DNA: TGTGCCAGCAGTAACTTAGGACAGGGGCTGGAGACCCAGTACTTC. The V call is TRBV6-5, the J call TRBJ2-5; TRBD1 agrees at 9 bases. This CDR3 comprises 15 residues. Germline V lookup: CDR1 MNHEY, CDR2 SVGAGI. The ends lost 5 bases at V and 5 bases at J; junction bases unmatched: 9.

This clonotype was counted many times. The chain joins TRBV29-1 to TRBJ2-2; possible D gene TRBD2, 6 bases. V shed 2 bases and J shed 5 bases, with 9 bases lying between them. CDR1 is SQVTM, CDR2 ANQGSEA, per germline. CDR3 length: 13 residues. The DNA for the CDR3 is TGCAGCGTTGAACGGGACTCAACCGGGGAGCTGTTTTTT. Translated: CSVERDSTGELFF.

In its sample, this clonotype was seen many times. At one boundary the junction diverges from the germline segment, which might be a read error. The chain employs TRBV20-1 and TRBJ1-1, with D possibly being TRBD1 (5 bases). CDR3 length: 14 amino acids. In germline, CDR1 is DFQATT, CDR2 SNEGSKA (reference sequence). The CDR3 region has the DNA TGCAGTGCTGGAGACAGCTACGTGAGCACTGAAGCTTTCTTT. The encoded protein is CSAGDSYVSTEAFF.

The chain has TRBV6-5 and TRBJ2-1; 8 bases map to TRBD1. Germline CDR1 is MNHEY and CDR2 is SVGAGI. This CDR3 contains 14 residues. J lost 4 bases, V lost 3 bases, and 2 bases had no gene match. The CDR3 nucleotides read TGTGCCAGCAGTTATAGGACAGGGTACAATGAGCAGTTCTTC. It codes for CASSYRTGYNEQFF.

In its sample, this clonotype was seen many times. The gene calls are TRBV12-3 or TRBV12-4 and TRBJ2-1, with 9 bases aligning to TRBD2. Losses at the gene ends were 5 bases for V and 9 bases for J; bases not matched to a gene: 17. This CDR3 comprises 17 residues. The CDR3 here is CASSPRVAGAFMGEQFF. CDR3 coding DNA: TGTGCCAGCAGTCCCCGGGTAGCGGGGGCCTTTATGGGTGAGCAGTTCTTC.

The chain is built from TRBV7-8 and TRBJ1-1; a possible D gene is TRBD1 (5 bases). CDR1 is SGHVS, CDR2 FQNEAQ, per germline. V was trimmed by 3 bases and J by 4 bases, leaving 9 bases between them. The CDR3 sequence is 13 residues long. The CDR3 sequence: CASSFEGSTEAFF. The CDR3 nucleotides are TGTGCCAGCAGCTTTGAGGGGAGCACTGAAGCTTTCTTT.